This T cell receptor beta chain was sequenced during a study of blood T cell repertoires in COVID-19. Whole-study context: In each case, the material was cDNA or gDNA derived from T cells, B-cell-depleted T cells, or PBMCs.

V was shortened by 4 bases and J by 0 bases, with 13 bases between the two germline ends. Looked up from germline, CDR1 is SGHVS and CDR2 is FQNEAQ. This CDR3 is 17 amino acids long. Profiled with immunoSEQ multiplex PCR; TCRdb holds only in-frame clones, not every one. The sample includes approximately 300,000 clones, around 84% of them seen just once. The TCR comes from a woman aged 18-29 years who had recovered from COVID-19. The sample consisted of PBMCs or T cells enriched from blood (not recorded which). V usage is TRBV7-8 and J usage is TRBJ2-6; unclear D gene. Written as DNA, the CDR3 is TGTGCCAGCAGCTATGGAGTTTTCATCTCTGGGGCCAACGTCCTGACTTTC. Protein product: CASSYGVFISGANVLTF.